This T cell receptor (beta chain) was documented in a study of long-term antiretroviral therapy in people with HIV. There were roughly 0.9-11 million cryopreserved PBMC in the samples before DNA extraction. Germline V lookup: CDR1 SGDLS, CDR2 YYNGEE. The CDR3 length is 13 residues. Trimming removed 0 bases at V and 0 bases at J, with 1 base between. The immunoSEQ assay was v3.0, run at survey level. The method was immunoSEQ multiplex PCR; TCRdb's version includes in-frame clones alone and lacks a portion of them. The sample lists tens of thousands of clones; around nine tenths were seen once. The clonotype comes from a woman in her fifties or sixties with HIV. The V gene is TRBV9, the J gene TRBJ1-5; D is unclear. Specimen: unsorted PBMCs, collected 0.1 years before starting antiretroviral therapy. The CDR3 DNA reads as TGTGCCAGCAGCGTAGGTAGCAATCAGCCCCAGCATTTT. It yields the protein CASSVGSNQPQHF.